This note documents a single TCR beta chain sequence. Its antigen is undetermined. The sample is drawn from a study of T cell repertoires in cytomegalovirus infection. Study summary: Recently described HLA-C-restricted plus well-studied HLA-B-restricted CMV epitopes were used. Both a matching HLA type and CMV infection were indicated by public TCR beta signatures.

General study findings and limits: Based on cumulative public TCR beta family frequency, carriers of CMV plus the relevant HLA were identified. Ex vivo responses were dominated by HLA-C-restricted CMV-specific TCR beta clonotypes.

The CDR3 extends over 19 amino acids. The germline V gene has CDR1 MGHDK and CDR2 SYGVNS. V was clipped by 7 bases and J by 4 bases, with 29 bases between them. TCRdb passed the reads through MiXCR, listing each CDR3 protein once. The sample includes approximately 310,000 distinct CDR3 sequences, approximately 25% of them seen just once. This clonotype originated in a human donor in good health (CMV status not recorded). Some clones in this sample may be carry-over from other donors' samples. The sample was cultured PBMCs, taken from culture after CMV antigen stimulation. The chain employs TRBV25-1 and TRBJ2-1, with D possibly matching TRBD2 (5 bases). This CDR3 is CASTCLPPGGGSYYNEQFF. DNA of the CDR3: TGTGCCAGCACTTGCCTCCCACCCGGAGGAGGATCCTATTACAATGAGCAGTTCTTC.